This T cell receptor (beta chain) comes out of a study of control samples from healthy donors and cancer patients. Measured with immunoSEQ multiplex PCR; TCRdb has only the in-frame clones, and not every one. The profile shows 50,000 to 65,000 clones, 90% of them singletons. The sample comprised PBMCs. The sequence was obtained from a woman aged 50 to 60 with colorectal cancer.

The CDR3 DNA reads as TGTGCCAGCAGTGAGGGGGGACAGTACTACGAGCAGTACTTC. Translated: CASSEGGQYYEQYF. This rearrangement joins TRBV6-1 to TRBJ2-7, with D tentatively TRBD1 (7 bases). The V gene's germline CDR1 is MNHNS and CDR2 SASEGT. V was clipped by 3 bases and J by 3 bases, with 12 bases between them. The CDR3 runs 14 residues.